The 4 T cell receptor beta chains presented below share a single source sample, sequenced in a study of T cells in Graves' hyperthyroidism and ophthalmopathy. The TCR beta CDR3 regions underwent amplification using RNA transcripts as the source. An initial round of RT-PCR targeting the TCR CDR3 relied on the HTBI primer set. TCRdb recomputed calls from the multiplex PCR reads with MiXCR, one row per CDR3 protein. This table holds around 340,000 distinct CDR3 sequences, over 15% found once. Source material: blood. The receptors originated from a woman aged 50 to 65 with Graves' hyperthyroidism.

This clonotype was recorded many times. The chain has TRBV3-1 and TRBJ2-5; D is unclear. The length of the CDR3 is 14 residues. Trimming stripped 4 bases from V and 7 bases from J, with 16 bases between. Germline CDR1 and CDR2: LGHDT and YNNKEL (reference sequence). The CDR3 here is CASSPALEDGTQYF. CDR3 sequence (DNA): TGTGCCAGCAGCCCCGCCTTAGAAGACGGGACCCAGTACTTC.

In this sample, this clonotype turned up many times. V is TRBV6-1 and J is TRBJ1-4; 7 bases map to TRBD1. V lost 6 bases and J lost 5; bases outside the gene matches: 9. Germline lookup yields CDR1 MNHNS and CDR2 SASEGT. The CDR3 runs to 15 residues. In DNA form, the CDR3 reads TGTGCCAGCAGCCATGGGACAGTCCTAAATGAAAAACTGTTTTTT. As protein: CASSHGTVLNEKLFF.

V usage is TRBV10-2 and J usage is TRBJ2-3; perhaps D is TRBD1 or TRBD2 (6 bases each). Trimming pared 10 bases from V and 4 bases from J, leaving 18 bases between. This CDR3 contains 14 residues. Germline lookup yields CDR1 WSHSY and CDR2 SAAADI. The CDR3 is CATSQQGGPDTQYF. The DNA of the CDR3 is TGCGCCACCTCCCAACAGGGAGGCCCAGATACGCAGTATTTT.

A few counts support this clonotype. The chain is built from TRBV5-1 and TRBJ2-3, with a possible D match to TRBD2 (7 bases). The V gene lost 2 bases and the J gene lost 4 bases, with 14 bases spanning the gap. The CDR3 has 15 amino acids. Per germline, CDR1 SGHRS and CDR2 YFSETQ. The CDR3 sequence: CASSFEGGPPDTQYF. The CDR3 coding sequence is TGCGCCAGCAGCTTTGAGGGGGGGCCCCCAGATACGCAGTATTTT.